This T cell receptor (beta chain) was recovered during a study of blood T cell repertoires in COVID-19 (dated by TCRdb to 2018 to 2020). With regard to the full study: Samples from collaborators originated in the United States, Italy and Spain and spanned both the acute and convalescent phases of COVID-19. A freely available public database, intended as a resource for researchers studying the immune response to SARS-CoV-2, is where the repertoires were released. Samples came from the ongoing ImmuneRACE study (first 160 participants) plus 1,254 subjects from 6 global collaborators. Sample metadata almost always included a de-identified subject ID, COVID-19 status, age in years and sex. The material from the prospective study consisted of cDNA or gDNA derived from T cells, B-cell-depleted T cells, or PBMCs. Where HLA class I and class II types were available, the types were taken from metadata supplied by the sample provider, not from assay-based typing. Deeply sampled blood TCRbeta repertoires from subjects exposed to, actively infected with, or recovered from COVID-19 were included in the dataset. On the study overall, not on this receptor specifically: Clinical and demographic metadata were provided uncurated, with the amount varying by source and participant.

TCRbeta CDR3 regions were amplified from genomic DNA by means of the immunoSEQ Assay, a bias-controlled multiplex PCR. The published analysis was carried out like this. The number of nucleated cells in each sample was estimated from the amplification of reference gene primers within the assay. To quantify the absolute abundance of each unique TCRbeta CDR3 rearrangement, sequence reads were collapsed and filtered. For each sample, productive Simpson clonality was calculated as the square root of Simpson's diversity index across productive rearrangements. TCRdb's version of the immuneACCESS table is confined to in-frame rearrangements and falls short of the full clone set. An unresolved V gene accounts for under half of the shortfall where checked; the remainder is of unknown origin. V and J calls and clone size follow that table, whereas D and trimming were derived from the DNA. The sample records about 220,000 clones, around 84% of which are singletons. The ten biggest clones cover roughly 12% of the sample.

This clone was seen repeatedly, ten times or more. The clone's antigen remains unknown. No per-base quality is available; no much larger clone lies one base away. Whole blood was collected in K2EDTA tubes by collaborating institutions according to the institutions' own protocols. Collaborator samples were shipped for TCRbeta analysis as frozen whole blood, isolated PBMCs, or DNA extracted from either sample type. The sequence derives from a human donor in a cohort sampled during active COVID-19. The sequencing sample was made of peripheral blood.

The CDR3 has the sequence CASSPGQGASGNTIYF. The nucleotide sequence reads as follows: TGTGCCAGCAGCCCGGGACAGGGGGCCTCTGGAAACACCATATATTTT. Rearrangement joined TRBV5-4 to TRBJ1-3, with 12 middle bases fitting TRBD1. Trimming removed 4 bases from V and 0 bases from J; the gene matches leave 2 bases unexplained. The CDR3 runs 16 residues from the cysteine to the phenylalanine. Only the CDR3 region is kept as DNA, spanning 48 bases read in frame from base 1. Based on the germline V gene (reference sequence), the CDR1 and CDR2 sequences are SGHNT and YYREEE.